This entry is about one T cell receptor beta chain. This clone occurred once. Its target antigen remains unknown. The record has no base qualities; no much larger clone is one base away. According to the germline V gene, CDR1 reads SGHTA and CDR2 reads FQGTGA. The germline V and J ends show losses of 5 bases and 2 bases respectively, and no gene match explains 10 bases of the junction. From the cysteine through the phenylalanine, the CDR3 covers 18 amino acids. The retained sequence is limited to the CDR3, 54 bases, with the frame set at the first base. The sample comes from a study of cytomegalovirus exposure and HLA in healthy donors listed by TCRdb under 2017. Describing the broader study: According to an earlier analysis of 587 of the donors, some 170 million T cells yielded approximately 120 million unique TCR beta sequences and roughly 280 Gb of sequence data. An early release that covered about 600 HLA-typed donors contained around 330 gigabases of sequencing data and 75 million to 100 million unique TCR sequences. Of the 350 to 400 genotyped donors, around 81% fell in the genetic ancestry cluster associated with self-reported Caucasian donors. The study aimed to test whether cataloging public T cell receptors could reveal signatures of past pathogen exposure. The study used immunosequencing to profile the T cell repertoires of 666 subjects and linked those repertoires to cytomegalovirus serostatus. In addition to the first cohort of several hundred subjects, a separate validation cohort of approximately 130 different subjects was used. High-throughput TCR immunosequencing, statistical association of individual TCRs with disease status, and machine learning were combined to predict cytomegalovirus infection status. A later analysis re-analyzed previously published TCR beta repertoires from 650 to 800 donors and added high-resolution HLA genotyping to study TCR occurrence patterns. Rather than drawing on any new phenotypic data, the later analysis identified candidate immune exposures from TCR beta sequences and the way those sequences occurred across donors. An earlier analysis of 587 of the donors used high-throughput TCR beta sequencing to judge whether each TCR beta V gene segment behaved as functional or pseudogenic. Donor age, sex, ethnicity and CMV serostatus were compiled alongside the repertoire data. A later genetic analysis took genome-wide SNP genotypes for about 55% of the 666 donors and used that subset as a discovery cohort. All discovery cohort repertoires had been generated on a single sequencing platform. HLA typing included class I and class II loci at four-digit resolution. Typing coverage varied by locus: roughly 620-640 donors for A, B, C, DRB1 and DQB1; roughly 560 for DQA1; 600 to 610 for DPA1; around 490 for DPB1. Several DR-DQ haplotypes were handled as single units for association and clustering because linkage in the cohort was strong. On average, over 200,000 unique TCR beta nucleotide sequences were sequenced per donor among a few hundred genotyped donors of the cohort, with 15% to 20% of those sequences being non-productive.

The library was made by the immunoSEQ multiplex PCR assay. For the multiplex PCR, a mixture combining 60 forward primers for TCR Vbeta segments and 13 reverse primers for TCR Jbeta segments was used. Amplification of the CDR3 region of rearranged TCR beta genes was performed with a multiplex PCR assay on genomic DNA. The amplified TCR beta libraries were sequenced on the Illumina HiSeq System as 87-base-pair reads. On the study's bioinformatics: A later analysis tallied some 79 million unique TCR beta chains across the 700 or so repertoires, and 10 million to 11 million of those chains were shared by two or more donors. Raw reads were error-corrected and collapsed into unique sequences with a nearest-neighbor algorithm that merged closely related sequences to remove PCR and sequencing errors. V, D and J gene segments were assigned by aligning CDR3 sequences to IMGT reference sequences. For a sequence to be retained, a match of at least six nucleotides was required to both a V gene segment and a J gene segment. A rearrangement counted as productive if the CDR3 had no stop codons and remained in frame with V and J, and every other rearrangement counted as non-productive. Following IMGT convention, CDR3 was defined as the stretch from the second conserved V-encoded cysteine to the conserved J-encoded phenylalanine. The earlier analysis of 587 of the donors excluded any sequence lacking an unambiguous match to a single V gene segment. An earlier analysis of under 750 of the donors called V segments functional above 56.7% productive rearrangements and segregating when the between-donor standard deviation exceeded 5%. A statistical classification framework was built for diagnosing cytomegalovirus status from the catalog of TCR beta chain sequences. In a later analysis, V and J genes were assigned by comparing TCR nucleotide sequences against IMGT/GENE-DB human TR gene sequences. The TCRdist pipeline was used in a later analysis to assign CDR3 sequences and most-parsimonious VDJ recombination scenarios. In a later analysis, every TCR beta chain was defined by the combination of its CDR3 amino acid sequence and its V-gene family, and reads without a unique V-gene family were dropped. As a way to deal with suspected cross-contamination and a sequencing artifact, a later analysis dropped over 550 nucleotide sequences that were highly shared and had low generation probability. A later analysis calculated a clonal expansion index for each public chain from normalized within-repertoire ranks of inferred template counts. Generation probabilities in a later analysis came from a VDJ recombination model fitted to out-of-frame rearrangements, and those results were checked against IGoR. A later analysis scored TCR-TCR, TCR-HLA and TCR-CMV co-occurrence with hypergeometric tests, applying a repertoire-size bias correction to TCR pairs. In a later analysis, false discovery rates were estimated by permuting HLA or CMV assignments 20 times. In a later analysis, co-occurring TCRs were grouped using DBSCAN, and TCRdist sequence similarity was added for clustering within HLA-allele-positive subsets. Repertoires with fewer than 30,000 or more than 120,000 public chains were left out of co-occurrence clustering, as were about 5 repertoires with anomalous nucleotide sharing. As stored in TCRdb, this immuneACCESS dataset retains in-frame rearrangements with V and J assigned. A fraction of the clones does not appear; measured against another copy, unresolved V genes explain less than half of the discrepancy, and the remainder lacks a known reason. V, J and clone size were drawn from that table, and D and trimming were deduced from the DNA. The sample data list approximately 220,000 clones, and around 80% of these were observed just once. 2.9% of the sample is taken by the ten largest.

In total, 666 healthy bone marrow donors made up the cohort. At the time of sampling, all cohort members were nominally healthy, though unrecorded immune exposures were likely present. The donor tested CMV seronegative and was one of the 352 seronegative cohort members. A peripheral blood sample was collected from each donor, and TCR beta sequencing was performed on peripheral blood mononuclear cells. The Qiagen DNeasy Blood Extraction Kit was used to extract genomic DNA from the blood cell samples. Beyond this particular receptor, the publication reports: Correlated functional status among segregating V segments might be attributable to linkage disequilibrium, but an unknown experimental factor could not be ruled out. A further reported finding was that TCR beta sequences accurately predicted the HLA-A and HLA-B alleles for most subjects in the first cohort. According to a later genetic analysis, donors in an Asian-associated ancestry cluster had fewer N-insertions in productive TCRs than the approximately 610-donor mean. The only immune exposure information available for the cohort was CMV serostatus. In the study, 150 to 200 TCR beta chains were listed as associated with cytomegalovirus. In a later analysis, HLA-associated TCR beta chains were found to be more clonally expanded and to have lower generation probabilities than equally common non-associated chains. Presence/absence analyses assumed roughly uniform sequencing depth across donors, an assumption that may not hold. When HLA alleles, especially DR and DQ, strongly co-occurred, attributing TCR associations to individual alleles was difficult. The authors suggested that the approach could potentially be generalized to other disease states and immunological phenotypes. Because HLA typing was missing for some donors at each locus, association tests included only the typed subset. In this cohort, only TCR beta chains were sequenced, and detectable features were limited by the absence of alpha or paired-chain data. An earlier analysis of 450 to 750 of the donors showed that most TCR beta V segments appeared in productive rearrangements either about 87% or about 30% of the time, which broadly matched IMGT annotations. Most TCR sequences were observed very rarely across donors, whereas some public TCRs were present in many individuals. Some IMGT-functional V segments, including TRBV6-2 and TRBV6-3, could not be distinguished by the 87-base-pair reads and were therefore excluded. V-gene and J-gene trimming of TCR beta chains was associated with a missense DCLRE1C variant in a later genetic analysis, and the association was replicated in an independent cohort. A cluster of highly shared sequence variants was judged likely to be a technical artifact of the sequencing pipeline. Roughly 15 rarely observed V segments, including chromosome 9 orphons, were excluded from the earlier analysis of a few hundred of the donors because counts were too low. According to a later analysis, TCR association rates differed among HLA loci, with DRB1 alleles showing the most associated TCRs and HLA-C alleles showing the fewest. At a false discovery rate of 0.05, a later analysis linked around 17,000 TCR beta sequences to specific HLA alleles. A few of the identified cytomegalovirus-associated TCR beta chains were confirmed in vitro to be specific for cytomegalovirus antigens. A later analysis found that most CMV-associated TCR beta chains appeared HLA-restricted, with HLA associations seemingly driven largely by CMV exposure. The classifier was reported to diagnose cytomegalovirus status with high specificity and sensitivity in both the original cohort and the validation cohort. A later analysis reported that several top co-occurrence clusters appeared linked to parvovirus B19, influenza, CMV and Epstein-Barr virus.

The sample was PBMCs. The sequence was collected from a man younger than 45 in good health and CMV-seronegative. The V and J segments used are TRBV7-3 and TRBJ2-2, with 11 middle bases fitting TRBD2. In nucleotides, the sequence is TGTGCCAGCAGCGCAGGTCTAGCGGGGGGCCTAAACACCGGGGAGCTGTTTTTT. It translates as CASSAGLAGGLNTGELFF.